Detailed here is one T cell receptor beta chain. Its antigen remains unidentified. The data stem from a study of shared clonotypes between healthy human individuals. Study at large: Donor ages ranged 18 to 49 years: two women, a few men. Whole-study findings and limits: The sampled material consisted only of blood, and tissue repertoires are likely to differ. Among a handful of donors, about 5% of naive CD4 clonotypes were found in common.

Naive CD8 cells comprised CD45RO-negative, CCR7-positively selected cells, excluding terminally differentiated effector memory CD45RA+ cells. The CDR3 is made up of 14 amino acids. CDR1 is SEHNR, CDR2 FQNEAQ, per germline (reference sequence). Trimming shortened V by 5 bases and J by 2 bases, and 11 bases separated the two germline ends. Deep was the level used in running the assay. Produced via immunoSEQ multiplex PCR; TCRdb's table is partial and in-frame only. The data show some 2.1 million clones, with less than 95% seen just once and approximately 1.2% held by the top ten. Source material: naive CD8+ T cells sorted from blood. The chain carries TRBV7-9 and TRBJ2-3; D is ambiguous. The receptor comes from a man younger than 35 in good health. The CDR3 protein is CASSPVGHTDTQYF. CDR3 sequence (DNA): TGTGCCAGCAGCCCCGTTGGCCACACAGATACGCAGTATTTT.